The source of this T cell receptor beta chain is a study of blood T cells in healthy people across ages. Study results and limitations: Per million T cells, TCR beta diversity dropped about linearly as age rose.

A remark on this clonotype: Antigen specificity is unknown.

Primed by a sample-barcoded 5' primer and a J-beta primer mix, a second PCR proceeded for 7 to 11 cycles. A template-switch adaptor containing 12 random nucleotides labeled each cDNA molecule. A single record per CDR3 protein comes from TCRdb applying MiXCR to the 5' RACE reads. The table includes about 1 million distinct CDR3 sequences, 40% to 50% detected once. The sequenced sample consisted of blood. This clonotype was sampled from an older woman in good health.

CDR3 loop: CASSFGQPGANVLTF. Here the CDR3 DNA reads TGTGCCAGCAGTTTTGGACAGCCTGGGGCCAACGTCCTGACTTTC. The chain combines TRBV28 with TRBJ2-6; D is possibly TRBD1 (6 bases). This CDR3 has 15 residues. The germline V gene encodes CDR1 MDHEN and CDR2 SYDVKM. Between the trimmed V and J ends, which lost 3 bases and 2 bases, there was a span of 8 bases.